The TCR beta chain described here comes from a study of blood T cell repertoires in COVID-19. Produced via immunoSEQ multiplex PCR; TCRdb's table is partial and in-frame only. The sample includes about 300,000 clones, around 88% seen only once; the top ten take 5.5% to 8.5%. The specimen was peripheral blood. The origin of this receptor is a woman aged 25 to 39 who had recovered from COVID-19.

The CDR3 DNA sequence: TGTGCCAGCAGTTTAGTAACACAGCCCCAGCATTTT. Amino acid sequence: CASSLVTQPQHF. This chain connects TRBV28 to TRBJ1-5, with no clear D. V was shortened by 2 bases and J by 7 bases, with 6 bases between the two germline ends. This CDR3 region has 12 residues. Germline V gives CDR1 MDHEN, CDR2 SYDVKM.